The clone carrying this T cell receptor (beta chain) was found once. This sample stems from a study of cytomegalovirus exposure and HLA in healthy donors. The PCR was carried out with 60 Vbeta primers and 13 Jbeta primers. The table came from immunoSEQ multiplex PCR; TCRdb's copy has only in-frame clones and leaves some out. The sample yields 100,000 or so clones, about 81% seen once. The specimen sequenced was PBMCs. This receptor was obtained from a man between 25 and 39 years old in good health and CMV-seronegative.

CDR3 DNA: TGCAGCGTTGACGGACAGATAGAGGAGACCCAGTACTTC. It translates to CSVDGQIEETQYF. This chain links TRBV29-1 with TRBJ2-5, with D perhaps matching TRBD1 (6 bases). Between the trimmed V and J ends, which lost 3 bases and 5 bases, there was a span of 13 bases. Germline V gene data show CDR1 as SQVTM and CDR2 as ANQGSEA. The length of the CDR3 is 13 residues.